Listed below are T cell receptor beta chains from one sample, sequenced in a study of CD8 T cells in Susac syndrome. TCRdb recomputed calls from the immunoSEQ multiplex PCR reads with MiXCR, one row per CDR3 protein. This sample has 150,000 to 200,000 distinct CDR3 sequences, with approximately 96% found just once. The sample was CD4+ T cells from PBMCs. The source of these receptors is a human donor in good health. Both conserved end residues are part of each CDR3. The order of the fields is clone size, J gene, V gene, D gene, CDR3 DNA, CDR3 protein. A D gene is named only where the DNA matches it firmly. Clone size is not always given. Where it is, it says once, few, many or a class for expanded clones.

once TRBJ2-5 TRBV20-1 TRBD2 TGCAGTGCAACAGCAGGCCGGGACTACACGCAAGAGACCCAGTACTTC CSATAGRDYTQETQYF
once TRBJ2-5 TRBV4-3 TRBD2 TGCGCCAGCAGCCTTGTGGGACTAGTAGGGGAGACCCAGTACTTC CASSLVGLVGETQYF
NA TRBJ1-2 TRBV29-1 NA TGCAGCGTATCGACAGACCGTTCTAACTATGGCTACACCTTC CSVSTDRSNYGYTF
NA TRBJ1-6 TRBV4-1 NA TGCGCCAGCAGCCAAGAAGGGGAGAGGGGAGGATCACCCCTCCACTTT CASSQEGERGGSPLHF
NA TRBJ2-3 TRBV29-1 TRBD1 TGCAGCGTGGGGACAGGCCGAACTAGCACAGATACGCAGTATTTT CSVGTGRTSTDTQYF
NA TRBJ2-7 TRBV6-2/TRBV6-3 TRBD2 TGTGCCAGCAGGACGGCGGGGGGCAGCTACGAGCAGTACTTC CASRTAGGSYEQYF
NA TRBJ1-2 TRBV30 NA TGTGCCTGGACCCCAGGGGTATATGGCTACACCTTC CAWTPGVYGYTF
NA TRBJ2-1 TRBV20-1 TRBD2 TGCAGTGCTAGGACCCCGGGGACTAGCGGCCACAATGAGCAGTTCTTC CSARTPGTSGHNEQFF
NA TRBJ2-7 TRBV20-1 NA TGCAGTGCTTTTCGCTACGAGCAGTACTTC CSAFRYEQYF
NA TRBJ2-5 TRBV15 TRBD1 TGTGCCACCAGCAGAGATCGGGACAGGATAAAGACCCAGTACTTC CATSRDRDRIKTQYF
NA TRBJ1-6 TRBV15 TRBD1 TGTGCCACCAGCAGAGGGACAGGGGGACCGTTTTCGGATTCACCCCTCCACTTT CATSRGTGGPFSDSPLHF
once TRBJ1-6 TRBV7-9 TRBD1 TGTGCCAGCAGCTTAGGGCAGGGGGAGGTGAATTCACCCCTCCACTTT CASSLGQGEVNSPLHF
NA TRBJ1-2 TRBV28 NA TGTGCCAGCAGTCCCAGCCTTGTCTACTATGGCTACACCTTC CASSPSLVYYGYTF
NA TRBJ2-1 TRBV11-2 NA TGTGCCAGCAGGAGGCGGCGGGGTCTACCGGACGAGCAGTTCTTC CASRRRRGLPDEQFF
NA TRBJ2-2 TRBV4-1 NA TGCGCCAGCAGTCGGACACAGAACACCGGGGAGCTGTTTTTT CASSRTQNTGELFF
NA TRBJ1-2 TRBV25-1 NA TGTGCCAGCAGTGTATACTATGGCTACACCTTC CASSVYYGYTF
NA TRBJ1-1 TRBV4-3 NA TGCGCCAGCAGCCAAGGCGGCCCGACATGGGCTTTCTTT CASSQGGPTWAFF
NA TRBJ1-2 TRBV6-2/TRBV6-3 TRBD1 TGTGCCAGCAGTTACGTGACAGGGGGACGCGGCTACACCTTC CASSYVTGGRGYTF
NA TRBJ2-5 TRBV6-2/TRBV6-3 NA TGTGCCAGCAGTTTAAGACTAGGGATGTACTTC CASSLRLGMYF
NA TRBJ2-1 TRBV7-8 NA TGTGCCAGCGCGGGGCGGGTGGTCAATGAGCAGTTCTTC CASAGRVVNEQFF
NA TRBJ1-1 TRBV29-1 NA TGCAGCGTTTTGGACAGCCCATACACTGAAGCTTTCTTT CSVLDSPYTEAFF
NA TRBJ2-7 TRBV9 NA TGTGCCAGCAGCGTTTACGGACTAGGGGGAACGGACCAGTACTTC CASSVYGLGGTDQYF
NA TRBJ1-5 TRBV29-1 NA TGCAGCGTGAGTTTACGGGACCAGCCCCAGCATTTT CSVSLRDQPQHF
NA TRBJ1-1 TRBV18 NA TGTGCCAGCTCATCCAGCAGGGCCCCTATTAACACTGAAGCTTTCTTT CASSSSRAPINTEAFF
NA TRBJ1-2 TRBV4-2 NA TGTGCCAGCAGCCAAGATAATGCAGGGTCCTACACCTTC CASSQDNAGSYTF
NA TRBJ2-3 TRBV3-1 NA TGTGCCAGCAGCCAGAGCGGGCTCCACCTCACAGATACGCAGTATTTT CASSQSGLHLTDTQYF
NA TRBJ2-1 TRBV7-3 TRBD2 TGTGCCAGCAGCCGCGCCGCTAGCGGGGGGTACAATGAGCAGTTCTTC CASSRAASGGYNEQFF
once TRBJ2-7 TRBV12-3/TRBV12-4 TRBD1 TGTGCCAGCAGAGCCAGGACAGGGGGCGTATTCAACGAGCAGTACTTC CASRARTGGVFNEQYF
NA TRBJ1-1 TRBV24-1 NA TGTGCCACCAGGGCAACATCGAACACTGAAGCTTTCTTT CATRATSNTEAFF
NA TRBJ2-3 TRBV20-1 TRBD2 TGCAGTGCTAGAGATGAGTTGCGGGGGGCAGATACGCAGTATTTT CSARDELRGADTQYF
NA TRBJ1-1 TRBV3-1 NA TGTGCCACGGGGGCCTTGAACACTGAAGCTTTCTTT CATGALNTEAFF
NA TRBJ2-5 TRBV2 NA TGTGCCAGCAGTGGTGGCAGTGTGGTAGAGACCCAGTACTTC CASSGGSVVETQYF
NA TRBJ2-5 TRBV5-6 TRBD2 TGTGCCAGCAGCTCAAGGACCCTCGGGGGGGAGACCCAGTACTTC CASSSRTLGGETQYF
NA TRBJ1-1 TRBV20-1 TRBD1 TGCAGTGCGAGGACAGGGGGCTTCACTGAAGCTTTCTTT CSARTGGFTEAFF
NA TRBJ2-2 TRBV4-3 NA TGCGCCAGCAGCCAAGCTGGACAGCTCAACACCGGGGAGCTGTTTTTT CASSQAGQLNTGELFF
NA TRBJ1-5 TRBV19 NA TGTGCCAGTAGTTCCCGGGACAGCAATCAGCCCCAGCATTTT CASSSRDSNQPQHF
NA TRBJ2-7 TRBV25-1 NA TGTGCCAGCAGTGACGAGAGTGGGTCCTACGAGCAGTACTTC CASSDESGSYEQYF
NA TRBJ2-2 TRBV2 NA TGTGCCAGCAGTGTAGAGATTCCTGACACCGGGGAGCTGTTTTTT CASSVEIPDTGELFF
NA TRBJ1-1 TRBV20-1 NA TGCAGTGCCCCTGGACGGGCGAACACTGAAGCTTTCTTT CSAPGRANTEAFF
once TRBJ2-3 TRBV7-2 TRBD2 TGTGCCAGCGGTACCGGGGGGGGGACAGATACGCAGTATTTT CASGTGGGTDTQYF